This T cell receptor (beta chain) was recorded in a study of blood T cell repertoires in COVID-19. About the study: T cells, B-cell-depleted T cells, or PBMCs provided the cDNA or gDNA that served as material.

This clone was observed a single time. Assay used: immunoSEQ multiplex PCR; TCRdb lists only in-frame clones, some missing. This sample has 100,000 to 120,000 clones; roughly 85% occur once, and the top ten carry about 2.2%. This TCR was sampled from a human donor in a cohort sampled during active COVID-19. Sequencing input: peripheral blood.

In DNA, the CDR3 is TGCGCCAGCAGCCAAGATGGTAGCGGGAGGCTATGGGAGCAGTTCTTC. Translating it yields CASSQDGSGRLWEQFF. This rearrangement joins TRBV4-1 to TRBJ2-1; 10 positions agree with TRBD2. The V and J ends lost 0 bases and 10 bases, in that order; junction bases with no gene match: 9. CDR3 length: 16 residues. Germline CDR1 MGHRA, CDR2 YSYEKL.